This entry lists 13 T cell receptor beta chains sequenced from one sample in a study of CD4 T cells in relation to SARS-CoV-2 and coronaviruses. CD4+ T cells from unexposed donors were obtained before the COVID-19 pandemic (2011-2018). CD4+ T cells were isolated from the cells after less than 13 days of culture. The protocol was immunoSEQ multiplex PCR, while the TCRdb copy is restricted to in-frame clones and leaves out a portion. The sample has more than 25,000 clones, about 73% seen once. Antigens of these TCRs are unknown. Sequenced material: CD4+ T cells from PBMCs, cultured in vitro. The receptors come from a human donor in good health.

The CDR3 region is CASSPRTGQETQYF. CDR3 in DNA: TGTGCCAGCTCACCCCGGACAGGGCAAGAGACCCAGTACTTC. This rearrangement joins TRBV18 to TRBJ2-5; 8 bases are a match to TRBD1. Germline lookup yields CDR1 KGHSH and CDR2 LQKENI. V trimming: 3 bases; J trimming: 2 bases; junction bases outside the gene matches: 2. The length of the CDR3 is 14 residues.

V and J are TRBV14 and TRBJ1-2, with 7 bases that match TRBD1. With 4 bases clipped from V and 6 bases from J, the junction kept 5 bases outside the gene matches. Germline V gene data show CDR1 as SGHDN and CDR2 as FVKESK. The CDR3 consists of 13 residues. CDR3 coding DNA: TGTGCCAGCAGCCCGGGACAGCGAAATGGCTACACCTTC. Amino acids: CASSPGQRNGYTF. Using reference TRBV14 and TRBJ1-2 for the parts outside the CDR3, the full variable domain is EAGVTQFPSHSVIEKGQTVTLRCDPISGHDNLYWYRRVMGKEIKFLLHFVKESKQDESGMPNNRFLAERTGGTYSTLKVQPAELEDSGVYFCASSPGQRNGYTFGSGTRLTVV.

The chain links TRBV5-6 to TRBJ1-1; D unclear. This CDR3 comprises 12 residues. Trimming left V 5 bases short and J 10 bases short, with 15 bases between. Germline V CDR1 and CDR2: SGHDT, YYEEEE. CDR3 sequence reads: CASSSSAAGAFF. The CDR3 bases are TGTGCCAGCAGTTCTTCAGCTGCAGGAGCTTTCTTT.

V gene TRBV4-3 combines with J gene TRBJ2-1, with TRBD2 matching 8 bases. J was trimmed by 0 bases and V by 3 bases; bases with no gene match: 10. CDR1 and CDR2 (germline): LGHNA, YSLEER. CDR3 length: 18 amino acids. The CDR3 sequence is CASSQRGAGGGSYNEQFF. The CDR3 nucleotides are TGCGCCAGCAGCCAGAGGGGGGCGGGGGGCGGCTCCTACAATGAGCAGTTCTTC.

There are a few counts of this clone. This CDR3 reads CASSLEVSYEQYF. As DNA, the CDR3 is TGTGCCAGCAGCTTAGAGGTGTCGTACGAGCAGTACTTC. The chain couples TRBV7-2 to TRBJ2-7; no definite D call. Looked up from germline, CDR1 is SGHTA and CDR2 is FQGNSA. Trimming took 1 base from V and 4 from J, leaving 8 bases between them. The CDR3 is 13 residues long.

DNA for the CDR3: TGTGCCAGGACTACGACAGCCCTGAACACTGAAGCTTTCTTT. Protein product: CARTTTALNTEAFF. This sequence joins TRBV6-5 and TRBJ1-1, with D possibly TRBD1 on 5 matching bases. This CDR3 comprises 14 residues. Germline loops: CDR1 MNHEY, CDR2 SVGAGI. Trimming removed 9 bases from V and 0 bases from J, with 14 bases in between.

CDR3 DNA sequence: TGCGCCAGCAGCTCCCAAGAGACCCAGTACTTC. Its translation is CASSSQETQYF. The chain uses TRBV5-1 and TRBJ2-5; no clear D gene. Trimming removed 3 bases from V and 1 base from J, with 1 base in between. Germline lookup yields CDR1 SGHRS and CDR2 YFSETQ. This CDR3 contains 11 residues. Full variable domain (rest looked up from reference TRBV5-1 and TRBJ2-5): KAGVTQTPRYLIKTRGQQVTLSCSPISGHRSVSWYQQTPGQGLQFLFEYFSETQRNKGNFPGRFSGRQFSNSRSEMNVSTLELGDSALYLCASSSQETQYFGPGTRLLVL.

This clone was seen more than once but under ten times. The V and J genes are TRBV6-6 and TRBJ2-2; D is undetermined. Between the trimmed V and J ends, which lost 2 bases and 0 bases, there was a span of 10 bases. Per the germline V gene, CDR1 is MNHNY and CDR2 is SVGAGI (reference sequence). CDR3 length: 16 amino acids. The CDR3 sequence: CASSYGWASNTGELFF. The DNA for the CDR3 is TGTGCCAGCAGTTACGGTTGGGCTTCGAACACCGGGGAGCTGTTTTTT.

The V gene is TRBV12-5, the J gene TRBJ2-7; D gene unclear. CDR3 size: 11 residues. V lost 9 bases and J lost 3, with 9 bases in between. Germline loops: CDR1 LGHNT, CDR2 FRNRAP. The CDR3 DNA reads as TGTGCTAGCCGGATTAACTACGAGCAGTACTTC. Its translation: CASRINYEQYF.

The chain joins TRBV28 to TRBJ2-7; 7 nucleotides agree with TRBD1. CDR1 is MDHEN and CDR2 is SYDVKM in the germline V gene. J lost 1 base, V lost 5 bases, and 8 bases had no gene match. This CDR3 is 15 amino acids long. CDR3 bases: TGTGCCAGCAGTGCATCGGACAGGAGATCCTACGAGCAGTACTTC. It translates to CASSASDRRSYEQYF.

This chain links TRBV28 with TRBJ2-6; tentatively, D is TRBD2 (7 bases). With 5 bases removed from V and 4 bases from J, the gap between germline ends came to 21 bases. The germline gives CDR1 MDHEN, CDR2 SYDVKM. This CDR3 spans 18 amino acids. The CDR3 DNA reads TGTGCCAGCAGTCCAAGCACTGCGGGGGCGAGCGGGGCCAACGTCCTGACTTTC. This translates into CASSPSTAGASGANVLTF. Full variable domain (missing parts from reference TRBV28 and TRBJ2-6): DVKVTQSSRYLVKRTGEKVFLECVQDMDHENMFWYRQDPGLGLRLIYFSYDVKMKEKGDIPEGYSVSREKKERFSLILESASTNQTSMYLCASSPSTAGASGANVLTFGAGSRLTVL.

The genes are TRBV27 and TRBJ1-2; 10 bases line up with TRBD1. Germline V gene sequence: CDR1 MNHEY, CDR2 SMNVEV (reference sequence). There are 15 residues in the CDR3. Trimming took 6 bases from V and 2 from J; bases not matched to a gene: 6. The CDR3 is CASSARDRGNYGYTF. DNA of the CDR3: TGTGCCAGCAGCGCCCGGGACAGGGGAAACTATGGCTACACCTTC.

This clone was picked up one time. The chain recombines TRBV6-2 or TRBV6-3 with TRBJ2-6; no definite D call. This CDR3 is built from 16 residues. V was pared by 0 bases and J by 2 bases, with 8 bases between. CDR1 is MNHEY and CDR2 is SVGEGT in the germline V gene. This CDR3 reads CASSYSSEPGANVLTF. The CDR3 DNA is TGTGCCAGCAGTTACTCGAGCGAGCCTGGGGCCAACGTCCTGACTTTC.